This TCR beta chain originates from a study of OX40 agonist ivuxolimab in advanced cancers. Study at large: Partial responses were achieved by three patients, one with hepatocellular carcinoma and two with cutaneous melanoma.

Overall study findings and caveats: Expanded clones belonging to CD8+ T cells outnumbered, on average, those of CD4+. There was clonal expansion of CD4+ and CD8+ blood T cells by week 6 at 0.1 to 3.0 mg/kg.

As for this clone: What it binds is unknown.

Profiled with immunoSEQ multiplex PCR; TCRdb holds only in-frame clones, not every one. The table has under 85,000 clones, about 86% seen once. The germline CDR1 and CDR2 sequences are MNHNS and SASEGT. V lost 5 bases and J lost 8; bases outside the gene matches: 9. CDR3 size: 15 residues. Sequencing was performed on CD4+ or CD8+ T cells sorted from blood, taken in a trial of the OX40 agonist ivuxolimab. This chain joins TRBV6-1 and TRBJ2-2; TRBD1 matches at 9 bases. The sequence came from an adult with an advanced solid tumor such as melanoma, head and neck, liver or kidney cancer. Written as DNA, the CDR3 is TGTGCCAGCAGTTTACAGGGGGCCCAATGGGGGGAGCTGTTTTTT. Amino acids: CASSLQGAQWGELFF.